These 19 T cell receptor beta chains were sequenced from one sample in a study of early T cells in non-severe SARS-CoV-2 infection. TCRdb used MiXCR to reprocess the 5' RACE reads, holding one entry per CDR3 protein. The data show roughly 69,000 distinct CDR3 sequences, with more than 8% seen just once and around 15% held by the top ten. The sample consisted of whole blood, taken at baseline. These receptors were taken from an adult who was a healthcare worker with PCR-confirmed SARS-CoV-2 infection or an uninfected control (not recorded which).

This clonotype was recorded many times. The chain is built from TRBV6-2 or TRBV6-3 and TRBJ2-1; TRBD1 aligns across 10 bases. The CDR3 sequence is 17 residues long. V lost 6 bases, J lost 4 bases, and 12 bases stayed unmatched. Germline values: CDR1 MNHEY, CDR2 SVGEGT. In DNA form, the CDR3 reads TGTGCCAGCAGCTTGTATCCGGACAGGGGGAAATACAATGAGCAGTTCTTC. This translates into CASSLYPDRGKYNEQFF.

The chain is built from TRBV5-1 and TRBJ2-3; D unclear. Per the germline V gene, CDR1 is SGHRS and CDR2 is YFSETQ. The CDR3 is 15 residues long. V lost 3 bases to trimming and J lost 6 bases, with 17 bases between them. The CDR3 coding sequence is TGCGCCAGCAGCTCCCGGGTCGGCAGTGGGGATACGCAGTATTTT. The encoded protein is CASSSRVGSGDTQYF.

This clonotype was seen many times. The CDR3 sequence is CASRPGHQTHGYTF. In DNA, the CDR3 is TGTGCCAGCAGGCCGGGACACCAAACACATGGCTACACCTTC. V usage is TRBV6-1 and J usage is TRBJ1-2; TRBD1 is a possible D gene (6 bases). Looked up from germline, CDR1 is MNHNS and CDR2 is SASEGT. With 6 bases removed from V and 6 bases from J, the gap between germline ends came to 17 bases. The CDR3 spans 14 residues.

J is TRBJ2-6 and V is TRBV29-1; D call uncertain. Germline V gene lookup returns CDR1 SQVTM and CDR2 ANQGSEA. V lost 3 bases and J 4 bases, leaving 7 bases between the germline ends. The CDR3 length is 13 residues. Here the CDR3 reads CSVDPLGANVLTF. DNA of the CDR3: TGCAGCGTTGACCCGTTGGGGGCCAACGTCCTGACTTTC.

This clonotype was seen ten or more times. This sequence joins TRBV29-1 and TRBJ2-5, with D possibly TRBD1 on 7 matching bases. Trimming pared 5 bases from V and 2 bases from J, leaving 15 bases between. Germline assignment: CDR1 SQVTM and CDR2 ANQGSEA. The CDR3 is 14 residues long. The CDR3 DNA sequence: TGCAGCGTTAGAGTGGCAGGGGGGCAAGAGACCCAGTACTTC. Translated, it gives CSVRVAGGQETQYF. Looking up the rest from reference TRBV29-1 and TRBJ2-5 gives the full variable domain: SAVISQKPSRDICQRGTSLTIQCQVDSQVTMMFWYRQQPGQSLTLIATANQGSEATYESGFVIDKFPISRPNLTFSTLTVSNMSPEDSSIYLCSVRVAGGQETQYFGPGTRLLVL.

The chain links TRBV4-1 to TRBJ2-7; the D gene is possibly TRBD1 (5 bases). Germline V lookup: CDR1 MGHRA, CDR2 YSYEKL. V was shortened by 1 base and J by 3 bases, with 13 bases between the two germline ends. This CDR3 has 15 amino acids. CDR3 sequence: CASSQVPGSHYEQYF. CDR3 in DNA: TGCGCCAGCAGCCAAGTACCAGGGTCTCACTACGAGCAGTACTTC.

CDR3 DNA sequence: TGTGCCAGCAGCCCCGGGGGACATATAGCTGAAGCTTTCTTT. Its protein is CASSPGGHIAEAFF. The V gene is TRBV7-8, the J gene TRBJ1-1; D perhaps matches TRBD1 (6 bases). This CDR3 has 14 amino acids. V lost 5 bases to trimming and J lost 6 bases, with 16 bases between them. Germline-derived CDR1 and CDR2 are SGHVS and FQNEAQ. Drawing the rest from reference TRBV7-8 and TRBJ1-1, the complete variable domain is GAGVSQSPRYKVAKRGQDVALRCDPISGHVSLFWYQQALGQGPEFLTYFQNEAQLDKSGLPSDRFFAERPEGSVSTLKIQRTQQEDSAVYLCASSPGGHIAEAFFGQGTRLTVV.

This chain links TRBV12-3 or TRBV12-4 with TRBJ1-4; 7 nucleotides line up with TRBD1. The junction had 9 bases not matched to a gene; V was cut back by 3 bases and J by 8 bases. This CDR3 has 15 amino acids. Written as DNA, the CDR3 is TGTGCCAGCAGTTTTCAGGGGGGCTGGGGAGAAAAACTGTTTTTT. Amino acid sequence: CASSFQGGWGEKLFF.

This clonotype has at least ten counts. The CDR3 nucleotides read TGTGCCAGCAGCTTGATTGCTAGCGTTAGCAATGAGCAGTTCTTC. Protein product: CASSLIASVSNEQFF. V is TRBV5-5 and J is TRBJ2-1; tentative D call: TRBD2 (6 bases). Trimming removed 1 base at V and 6 bases at J, with 14 bases between. This CDR3 spans 15 amino acids. Germline V gene data show CDR1 as SGHKS and CDR2 as YYEKEE (reference sequence).

This clonotype was detected ten times or more. The chain links TRBV10-3 to TRBJ2-3; TRBD1 matches 11 bases. Germline trimming cut 7 bases from V and 3 bases from J; bases unmatched to any gene: 3. The CDR3 covers 14 residues. Germline assignment: CDR1 ENHRY and CDR2 SYGVKD. CDR3 bases: TGTGCCATCAACGGACAGGGGGCAACAGATACGCAGTATTTT. This encodes CAINGQGATDTQYF.

This clonotype was recorded a few times. This chain's CDR3 is CSAVPHVGTGELFF. DNA of the CDR3: TGCAGCGCCGTACCCCACGTAGGCACCGGGGAGCTGTTTTTT. The rearrangement uses TRBV29-1 and TRBJ2-2; no definite D call. The CDR3 totals 14 residues. Trimming stripped 7 bases from V and 4 bases from J, with 16 bases between. In germline, CDR1 is SQVTM, CDR2 ANQGSEA.

This clonotype was counted only a few times. This chain joins TRBV5-4 and TRBJ2-3; no definite D call. Germline lookup yields CDR1 SGHNT and CDR2 YYREEE (reference sequence). The CDR3 extends over 14 amino acids. Trimming removed 0 bases from V and 4 bases from J, with 9 bases in between. The CDR3 DNA is TGTGCCAGCAGCTTGGCCCTCCTCCCAGATACGCAGTATTTT. Its protein product is CASSLALLPDTQYF.

In this sample, this clonotype turned up a few times. The gene calls are TRBV5-6 and TRBJ2-7; 9 nucleotides align to TRBD1. This CDR3 is built from 13 residues. Unmatched junction bases numbered 3, after V lost 2 bases and J lost 6 bases. Germline V gene data show CDR1 as SGHDT and CDR2 as YYEEEE. In DNA form, the CDR3 reads TGTGCCAGCAGCTTTTGGACAGGGGCCGAGCAGTACTTC. It specifies CASSFWTGAEQYF.

This clonotype was detected only a few times. The rearrangement links TRBV9 to TRBJ2-7; 8 bases map to TRBD1. This CDR3 has 15 amino acids. CDR1 is SGDLS and CDR2 is YYNGEE in the germline V gene. V trimming: 4 bases; J trimming: 3 bases; junction bases outside the gene matches: 9. CDR3 bases: TGTGCCAGCAGCTTTTCGGGACAGGCGAACTACGAGCAGTACTTC. This translates into CASSFSGQANYEQYF. The variable domain in full, completed from reference TRBV9 and TRBJ2-7, reads DSGVTQTPKHLITATGQRVTLRCSPRSGDLSVYWYQQSLDQGLQFLIQYYNGEERAKGNILERFSAQQFPDLHSELNLSSLELGDSALYFCASSFSGQANYEQYFGPGTRLTVT.

This clonotype occurred a few times. The CDR3 loop reads CASSIGGRDNEQFF. The CDR3 DNA reads TGTGCCAGTAGTATAGGAGGGAGAGACAATGAGCAGTTCTTC. The V and J genes are TRBV19 and TRBJ2-1; D is perhaps TRBD2 (5 bases). The CDR3 is 14 amino acids. In germline, CDR1 is LNHDA, CDR2 SQIVND (reference sequence). With 1 base removed from V and 5 bases from J, the gap between germline ends came to 9 bases. The full variable domain, rest sourced from reference TRBV19 and TRBJ2-1, is DGGITQSPKYLFRKEGQNVTLSCEQNLNHDAMYWYRQDPGQGLRLIYYSQIVNDFQKGDIAEGYSVSREKKESFPLTVTSAQKNPTAFYLCASSIGGRDNEQFFGPGTRLTVL.

This clonotype was seen a few times. A junction end diverges from the germline sequence, so it may reflect a read error. The CDR3 spells CASSYGTSGRDAIF. The DNA for the CDR3 is TGTGCCAGCAGCTACGGGACTAGCGGGAGGGACGCCATCTTC. The rearrangement links TRBV3-1 to TRBJ2-1; TRBD2 aligns across 16 bases. The CDR3 totals 14 residues. CDR1 is LGHDT and CDR2 is YNNKEL in the germline V gene (reference sequence).

Ten or more counts support this clonotype. This chain connects TRBV11-2 to TRBJ2-1, with TRBD2 identical over 12 bases. The CDR3 covers 15 residues. Trimming took 5 bases from V and 9 from J; bases not matched to a gene: 8. Germline CDR1 reads SGHAT; CDR2 reads FQNNGV. The CDR3 sequence: CASSPRLAGEVEQFF. The CDR3 DNA reads TGTGCCAGCAGCCCCCGACTAGCGGGAGAGGTTGAGCAGTTCTTC.

This clonotype was counted only a few times. The chain couples TRBV20-1 to TRBJ1-1, with TRBD1 matching 7 bases. V shed 1 base, J shed 7 bases, and the junction held 6 bases outside the gene matches. The CDR3 covers 13 residues. Germline values: CDR1 DFQATT, CDR2 SNEGSKA (reference sequence). The CDR3 is CSARAGQSLEAFF. CDR3 DNA: TGCAGTGCTAGAGCGGGACAGAGCCTTGAAGCTTTCTTT.

A few counts support this clonotype. The chain combines TRBV6-2 or TRBV6-3 with TRBJ1-4; D unresolved. Trimming took 9 bases from V and 4 from J, leaving 9 bases between them. The germline CDR1 and CDR2 sequences are MNHEY and SVGEGT. CDR3 length: 12 amino acids. CDR3 nucleotide sequence: TGTGCCAGTGAAGATCATAATGAAAAACTGTTTTTT. Translation: CASEDHNEKLFF.